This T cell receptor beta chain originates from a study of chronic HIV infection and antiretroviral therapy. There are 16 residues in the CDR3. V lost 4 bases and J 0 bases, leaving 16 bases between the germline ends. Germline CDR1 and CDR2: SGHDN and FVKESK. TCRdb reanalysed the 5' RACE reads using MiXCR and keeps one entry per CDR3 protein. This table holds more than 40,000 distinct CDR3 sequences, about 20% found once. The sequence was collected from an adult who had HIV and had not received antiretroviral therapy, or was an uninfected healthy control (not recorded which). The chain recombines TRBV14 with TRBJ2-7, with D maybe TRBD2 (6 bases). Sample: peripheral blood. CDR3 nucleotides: TGTGCCAGCAGCCCACTTGTAGGGCGGGGCTCCTACGAGCAGTACTTC. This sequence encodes CASSPLVGRGSYEQYF.